The 15 T cell receptor beta chains reported below all come from one sample, sequenced in a study of shared clonotypes between healthy human individuals. Assay used: immunoSEQ multiplex PCR; TCRdb lists only in-frame clones, some missing. The table includes about 1.5 million clones, 95% to 99% detected once. The sample taken for sequencing was naive CD4+ T cells sorted from blood. As to subset: CD45RA+ positively selected. The receptors here all came from a man aged 30 to 39 in good health.

This clone was seen a single time. The CDR3 nucleotides read TGCAGCGTTGAATGGGCAGTTGGCTACACCTTC. Protein sequence: CSVEWAVGYTF. This sequence joins TRBV29-1 and TRBJ1-2; the D is unclear. This CDR3 has 11 residues. Trimming stripped 2 bases from V and 7 bases from J, with 8 bases between. CDR1 is SQVTM, CDR2 ANQGSEA, per germline.

This rearrangement joins TRBV7-3 to TRBJ1-1; 12 bases match TRBD1. The CDR3 has 14 residues. CDR1 and CDR2 from the germline V gene are SGHTA and FQGTGA. V gave up 6 bases and J gave up 8 bases; unmatched junction bases: 7. The CDR3 DNA reads TGTGCCAGCAGATCCGGGACAGGGGGCTCAGAAGCTTTCTTT. Protein sequence: CASRSGTGGSEAFF.

The rearrangement uses TRBV6-1 and TRBJ2-1; D is possibly TRBD1 (6 bases). The germline V gene has CDR1 MNHNS and CDR2 SASEGT. The CDR3 is made up of 16 amino acids. Between the trimmed V and J ends, which lost 0 bases and 1 base, there was a span of 10 bases. The CDR3 sequence: CASSEAVGGSYNEQFF. The CDR3 nucleotides are TGTGCCAGCAGTGAAGCGGTAGGGGGTTCCTACAATGAGCAGTTCTTC.

This rearrangement joins TRBV5-6 to TRBJ2-2; TRBD1 aligns across 7 bases. This CDR3 region has 15 residues. From germline, CDR1 is SGHDT and CDR2 YYEEEE. The V and J ends lost 5 bases and 5 bases, in that order; junction bases with no gene match: 9. Written as DNA, the CDR3 is TGTGCCAGCAGGATATACAGGGGTCGGACCGGGGAGCTGTTTTTT. It is translated as CASRIYRGRTGELFF.

The chain employs TRBV7-2 and TRBJ1-2; D unresolved. The CDR3 totals 15 residues. Germline CDR1 SGHTA, CDR2 FQGNSA. Trimming shortened V by 4 bases and J by 2 bases, and 14 bases separated the two germline ends. The CDR3 DNA is TGTGCCAGCAGCTCGGAAGGGTTTAGAAACTATGGCTACACCTTC. Protein product: CASSSEGFRNYGYTF.

The chain carries TRBV2 and TRBJ2-1; TRBD1 or TRBD2 may be the D gene (5 bases each). Germline lookup yields CDR1 SNHLY and CDR2 FYNNEI. V dropped 6 bases and J dropped 0 bases, with 12 bases sitting between them. This CDR3 contains 15 residues. CDR3 protein: CASRRGVGSYNEQFF. The CDR3 DNA follows: TGTGCCAGCAGGAGGGGCGTAGGCTCCTACAATGAGCAGTTCTTC.

This chain links TRBV19 with TRBJ2-7; 7 bases are a match to TRBD2. CDR1 is LNHDA and CDR2 is SQIVND in the germline V gene (reference sequence). This CDR3 has 15 residues. Trimming took 0 bases from V and 6 from J; bases not matched to a gene: 8. The CDR3 DNA reads as TGTGCCAGTAGTATAGACGGTCTAGGCGGGGGCGAGCAGTACTTC. Protein product: CASSIDGLGGGEQYF. The full variable domain, with the rest looked up from reference TRBV19 and TRBJ2-7, is DGGITQSPKYLFRKEGQNVTLSCEQNLNHDAMYWYRQDPGQGLRLIYYSQIVNDFQKGDIAEGYSVSREKKESFPLTVTSAQKNPTAFYLCASSIDGLGGGEQYFGPGTRLTVT.

For the CDR3, the DNA is TGCGCCAGCAGCCAAGAACAGGGTAACTATGGCTACACCTTC. It specifies CASSQEQGNYGYTF. The chain recombines TRBV4-1 with TRBJ1-2; TRBD1 might be the D (6 bases). CDR1 and CDR2 from the germline V gene are MGHRA and YSYEKL. CDR3 length: 14 amino acids. Trimming stripped 0 bases from V and 1 base from J, with 6 bases between.

This sequence joins TRBV5-8 and TRBJ2-7; D gene uncertain. CDR1 is SGHTS and CDR2 is YDEGEE in the germline V gene. The CDR3 loop spans 15 amino acids. Trimming shortened V by 4 bases and J by 4 bases, and 18 bases separated the two germline ends. The CDR3 sequence: CASSGPFELIYEQYF. In DNA form, the CDR3 reads TGTGCCAGCAGCGGGCCTTTCGAACTTATATACGAGCAGTACTTC.

V is TRBV2 and J is TRBJ2-5; 7 nucleotides agree with TRBD2. The V and J ends lost 6 bases and 4 bases, in that order; junction bases with no gene match: 17. The CDR3 totals 17 residues. Germline V gives CDR1 SNHLY, CDR2 FYNNEI. The CDR3 DNA is TGTGCCAGCAGGGCTCTTCTAGGCGGGAGAAGGGGAGAGACCCAGTACTTC. Amino acid sequence: CASRALLGGRRGETQYF.

J is TRBJ1-5 and V is TRBV5-1; D not resolved. The ends were cut back, 2 bases at V and 0 bases at J, with 15 bases in the middle. Germline CDR1 is SGHRS and CDR2 is YFSETQ. The CDR3 loop spans 17 amino acids. CDR3 amino acids: CASSFVAHRHSNQPQHF. CDR3 DNA sequence: TGCGCCAGCAGCTTTGTGGCCCACCGTCATAGCAATCAGCCCCAGCATTTT.

The chain joins TRBV5-1 to TRBJ2-2; D unclear. This CDR3 has 17 amino acids. CDR1 and CDR2 (germline): SGHRS, YFSETQ. The V end lost 3 bases, the J end lost 1 base, and 16 bases lay between the germline ends. The CDR3 loop reads CASSSRARVMNTGELFF. The DNA of the CDR3 is TGCGCCAGCAGCTCCCGAGCGCGAGTGATGAACACCGGGGAGCTGTTTTTT.

V is TRBV2 and J is TRBJ2-3, with a possible D match to TRBD2 (5 bases). The CDR3 runs 15 residues. The V end was cut by 1 base, the J end by 3 bases, with 11 bases between. Looked up from germline, CDR1 is SNHLY and CDR2 is FYNNEI. In nucleotides, the CDR3 is TGTGCCAGCAGTGAAGGGACTTCGGTAACAGATACGCAGTATTTT. Its translation is CASSEGTSVTDTQYF.

The chain carries TRBV5-1 and TRBJ2-5; D may be TRBD2 (5 bases). The CDR3 totals 13 residues. The germline V gene has CDR1 SGHRS and CDR2 YFSETQ. Between the trimmed V and J ends, which lost 1 base and 2 bases, there was a span of 6 bases. CDR3 loop: CASSLRDQETQYF. In nucleotides, the CDR3 is TGCGCCAGCAGCTTGCGGGATCAAGAGACCCAGTACTTC.

The chain uses TRBV7-9 and TRBJ2-1; D tentatively fits TRBD1 or TRBD2 (5 bases each). The CDR3 runs to 16 residues. The V gene's germline CDR1 is SEHNR and CDR2 FQNEAQ (reference sequence). Between the trimmed V and J ends, which lost 2 bases and 6 bases, there was a span of 17 bases. The CDR3 loop reads CASSLKSSPRANEQFF. CDR3 nucleotides: TGTGCCAGCAGCTTAAAGTCTAGCCCCAGGGCCAATGAGCAGTTCTTC.